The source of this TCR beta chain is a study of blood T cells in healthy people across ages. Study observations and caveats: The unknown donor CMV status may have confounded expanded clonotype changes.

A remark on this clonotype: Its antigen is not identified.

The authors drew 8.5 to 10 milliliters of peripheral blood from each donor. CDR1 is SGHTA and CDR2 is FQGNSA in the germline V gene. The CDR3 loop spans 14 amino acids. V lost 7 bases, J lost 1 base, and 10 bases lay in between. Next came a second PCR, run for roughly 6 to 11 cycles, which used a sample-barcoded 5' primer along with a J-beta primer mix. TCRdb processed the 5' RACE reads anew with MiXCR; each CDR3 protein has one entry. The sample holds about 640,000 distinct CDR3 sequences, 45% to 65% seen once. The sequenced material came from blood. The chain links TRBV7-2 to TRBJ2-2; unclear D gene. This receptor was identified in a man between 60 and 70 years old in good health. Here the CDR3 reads CASKELMNTGELFF. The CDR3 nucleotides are TGTGCCAGCAAGGAACTAATGAACACCGGGGAGCTGTTTTTT.